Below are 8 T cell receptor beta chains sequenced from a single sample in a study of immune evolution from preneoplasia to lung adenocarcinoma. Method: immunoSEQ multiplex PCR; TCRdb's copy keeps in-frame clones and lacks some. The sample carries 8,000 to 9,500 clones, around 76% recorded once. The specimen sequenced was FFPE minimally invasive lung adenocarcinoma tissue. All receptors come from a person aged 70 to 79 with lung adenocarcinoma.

The CDR3 region has the DNA TGCGCCAGCAGCCCGGGCACTCCAGGAATGGATGGCTACACCTTC. Its translation is CASSPGTPGMDGYTF. This chain joins TRBV5-1 and TRBJ1-2, with D uncertain. The CDR3 is 15 residues long. Germline V gene sequence: CDR1 SGHRS, CDR2 YFSETQ. Trimming took off 4 bases at V and 6 bases at J, with 19 bases between the two ends.

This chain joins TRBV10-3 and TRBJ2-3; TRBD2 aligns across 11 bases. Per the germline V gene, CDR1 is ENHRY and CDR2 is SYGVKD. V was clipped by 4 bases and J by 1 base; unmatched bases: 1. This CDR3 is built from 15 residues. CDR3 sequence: CAISVLAGGTDTQYF. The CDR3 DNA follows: TGTGCCATCAGTGTACTAGCGGGGGGCACAGATACGCAGTATTTT.

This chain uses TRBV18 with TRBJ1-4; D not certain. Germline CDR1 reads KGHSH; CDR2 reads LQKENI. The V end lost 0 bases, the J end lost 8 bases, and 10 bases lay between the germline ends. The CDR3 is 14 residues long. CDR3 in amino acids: CASSPPGLREKLFF. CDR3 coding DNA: TGTGCCAGCTCACCACCGGGCCTTCGCGAAAAACTGTTTTTT. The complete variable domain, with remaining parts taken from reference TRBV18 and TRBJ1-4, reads NAGVMQNPRHLVRRRGQEARLRCSPMKGHSHVYWYRQLPEEGLKFMVYLQKENIIDESGMPKERFSAEFPKEGPSILRIQQVVRGDSAAYFCASSPPGLREKLFFGSGTQLSVL.

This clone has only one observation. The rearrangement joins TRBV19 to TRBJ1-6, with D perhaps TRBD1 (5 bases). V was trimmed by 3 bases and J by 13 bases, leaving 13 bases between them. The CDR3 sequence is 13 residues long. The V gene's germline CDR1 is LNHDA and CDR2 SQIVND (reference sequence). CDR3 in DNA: TGTGCCAGTAGTATCGAAGGGGTATCGCCCCTCCACTTT. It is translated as CASSIEGVSPLHF.

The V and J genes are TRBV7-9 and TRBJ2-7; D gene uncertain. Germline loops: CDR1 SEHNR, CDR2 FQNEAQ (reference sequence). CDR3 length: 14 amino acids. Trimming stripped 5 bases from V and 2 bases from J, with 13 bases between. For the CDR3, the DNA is TGTGCCAGCAGCCCACCGGACGGTACCTACGAGCAGTACTTC. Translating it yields CASSPPDGTYEQYF.

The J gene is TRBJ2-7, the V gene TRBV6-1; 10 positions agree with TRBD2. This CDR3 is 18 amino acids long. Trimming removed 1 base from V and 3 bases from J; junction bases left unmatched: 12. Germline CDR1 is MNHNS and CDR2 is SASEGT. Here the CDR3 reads CASSEGQLLAGLDYEQYF. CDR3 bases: TGTGCCAGCAGTGAAGGCCAATTACTAGCGGGGCTGGACTACGAGCAGTACTTC.

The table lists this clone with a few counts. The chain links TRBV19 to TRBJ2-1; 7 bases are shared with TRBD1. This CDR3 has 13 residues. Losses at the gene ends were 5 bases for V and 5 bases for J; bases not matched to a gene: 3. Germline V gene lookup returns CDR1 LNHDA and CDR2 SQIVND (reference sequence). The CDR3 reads CASSRDRNNEQFF. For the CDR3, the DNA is TGTGCCAGTAGTCGGGACAGAAACAATGAGCAGTTCTTC.

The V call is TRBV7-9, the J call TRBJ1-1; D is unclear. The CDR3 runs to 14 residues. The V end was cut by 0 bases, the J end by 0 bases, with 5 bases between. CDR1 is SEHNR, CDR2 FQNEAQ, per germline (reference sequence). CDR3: CASSLAWLNTEAFF. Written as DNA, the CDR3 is TGTGCCAGCAGCTTAGCTTGGCTGAACACTGAAGCTTTCTTT.